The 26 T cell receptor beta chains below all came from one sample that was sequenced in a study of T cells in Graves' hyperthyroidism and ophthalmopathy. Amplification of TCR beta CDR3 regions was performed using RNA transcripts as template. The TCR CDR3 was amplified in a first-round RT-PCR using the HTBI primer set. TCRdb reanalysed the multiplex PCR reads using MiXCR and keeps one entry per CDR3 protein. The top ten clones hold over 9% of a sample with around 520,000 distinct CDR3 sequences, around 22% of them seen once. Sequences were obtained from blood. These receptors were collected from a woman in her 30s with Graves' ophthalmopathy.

CDR3 in DNA: TGTGCCAGCAGTTCTCGGACATACCAAGAGACCCAGTACTTC. It encodes CASSSRTYQETQYF. The chain carries TRBV6-5 and TRBJ2-5, with TRBD1 as a possible D gene (5 bases). The CDR3 loop spans 14 amino acids. The germline gives CDR1 MNHEY, CDR2 SVGAGI. The V end lost 4 bases, the J end lost 0 bases, and 9 bases lay between the germline ends.

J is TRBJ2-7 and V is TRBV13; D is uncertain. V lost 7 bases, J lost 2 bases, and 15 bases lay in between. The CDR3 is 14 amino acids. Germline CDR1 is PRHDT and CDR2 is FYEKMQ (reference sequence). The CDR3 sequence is CASTNPLATYEQYF. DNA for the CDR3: TGTGCCAGCACAAATCCCCTCGCTACCTACGAGCAGTACTTC.

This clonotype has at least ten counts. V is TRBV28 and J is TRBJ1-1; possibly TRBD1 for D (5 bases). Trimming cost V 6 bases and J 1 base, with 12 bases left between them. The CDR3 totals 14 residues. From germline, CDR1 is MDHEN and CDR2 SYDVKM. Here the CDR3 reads CASRKTVSNTEAFF. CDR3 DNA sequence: TGTGCCAGCAGAAAGACAGTCTCGAACACTGAAGCTTTCTTT.

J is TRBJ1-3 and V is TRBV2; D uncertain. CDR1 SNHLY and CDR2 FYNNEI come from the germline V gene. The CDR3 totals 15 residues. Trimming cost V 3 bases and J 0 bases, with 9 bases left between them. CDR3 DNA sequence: TGTGCCAGCAGTGAGCGCGGTTACTCTGGAAACACCATATATTTT. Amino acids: CASSERGYSGNTIYF.

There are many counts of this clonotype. In nucleotides, the CDR3 is TGTGCCAGCAGTGACTGGACAGGGGGCAAAGAGACCCAGTACTTC. Translation: CASSDWTGGKETQYF. The chain joins TRBV6-1 to TRBJ2-5, with TRBD1 identical over 11 bases. Germline V gene sequence: CDR1 MNHNS, CDR2 SASEGT. Trimming at V came to 3 bases and at J to 3 bases, leaving 3 bases not matched to a gene. The CDR3 loop spans 15 amino acids.

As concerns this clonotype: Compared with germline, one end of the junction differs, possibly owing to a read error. CDR3 sequence reads: CAGSRSYSGGELFF. CDR3 nucleotide sequence: TGTGCCGGCAGCCGATCTTATTCGGGCGGGGAGCTGTTTTTT. The chain uses TRBV12-3 or TRBV12-4 and TRBJ2-2; no definite D call. This CDR3 region has 14 residues.

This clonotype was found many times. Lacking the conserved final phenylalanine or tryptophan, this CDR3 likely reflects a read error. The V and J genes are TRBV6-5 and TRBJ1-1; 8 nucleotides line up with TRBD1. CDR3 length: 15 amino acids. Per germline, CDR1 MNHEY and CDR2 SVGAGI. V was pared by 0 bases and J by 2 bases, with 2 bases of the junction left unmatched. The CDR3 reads CASSYSSGGNTEAFS. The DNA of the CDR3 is TGTGCCAGCAGTTACTCTTCAGGGGGCAACACTGAAGCTTTCTCT.

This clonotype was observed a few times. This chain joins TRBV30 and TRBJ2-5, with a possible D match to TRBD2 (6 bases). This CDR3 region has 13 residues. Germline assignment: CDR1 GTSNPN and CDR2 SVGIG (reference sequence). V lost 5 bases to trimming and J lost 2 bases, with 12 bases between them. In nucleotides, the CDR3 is TGTGCCTGGGAAGAAGGACTACAAGAGACCCAGTACTTC. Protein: CAWEEGLQETQYF.

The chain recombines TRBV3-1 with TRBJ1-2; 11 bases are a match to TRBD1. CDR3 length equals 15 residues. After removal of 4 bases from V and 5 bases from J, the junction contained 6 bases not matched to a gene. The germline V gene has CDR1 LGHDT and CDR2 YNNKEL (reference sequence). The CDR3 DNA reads TGTGCCAGCAGCCCCGGACAGGGGGCTGGGTATGGCTACACCTTC. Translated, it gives CASSPGQGAGYGYTF. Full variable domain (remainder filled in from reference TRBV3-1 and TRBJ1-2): DTAVSQTPKYLVTQMGNDKSIKCEQNLGHDTMYWYKQDSKKFLKIMFSYNNKELIINETVPNRFSPKSPDKAHLNLHINSLELGDSAVYFCASSPGQGAGYGYTFGSGTRLTVV.

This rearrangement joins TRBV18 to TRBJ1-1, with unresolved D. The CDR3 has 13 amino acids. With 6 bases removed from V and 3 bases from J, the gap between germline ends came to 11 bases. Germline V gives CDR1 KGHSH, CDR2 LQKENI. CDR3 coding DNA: TGTGCCAGCTCCACAAAAGACGACACTGAAGCTTTCTTT. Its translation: CASSTKDDTEAFF.

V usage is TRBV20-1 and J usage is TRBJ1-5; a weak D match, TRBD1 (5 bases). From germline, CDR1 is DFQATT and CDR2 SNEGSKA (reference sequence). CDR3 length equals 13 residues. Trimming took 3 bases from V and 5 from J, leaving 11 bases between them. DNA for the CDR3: TGCAGTGCTAGCACCGTGGGGGATCAGCCCCAGCATTTT. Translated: CSASTVGDQPQHF.

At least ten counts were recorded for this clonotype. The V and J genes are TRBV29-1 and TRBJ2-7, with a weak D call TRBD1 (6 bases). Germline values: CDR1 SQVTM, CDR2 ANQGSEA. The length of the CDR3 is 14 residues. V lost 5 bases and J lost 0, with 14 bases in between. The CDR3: CSVRRTDLSYEQYF. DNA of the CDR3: TGCAGCGTTCGTAGGACAGATCTCTCCTACGAGCAGTACTTC.

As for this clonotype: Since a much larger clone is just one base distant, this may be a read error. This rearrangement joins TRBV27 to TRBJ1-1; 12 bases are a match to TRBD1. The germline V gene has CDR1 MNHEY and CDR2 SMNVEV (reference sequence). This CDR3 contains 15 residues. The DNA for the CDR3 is TGTGCCAGCAGGGGACAGGGGGCAGGTGACACTGAAGCTTGCTTT. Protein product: CASRGQGAGDTEACF.

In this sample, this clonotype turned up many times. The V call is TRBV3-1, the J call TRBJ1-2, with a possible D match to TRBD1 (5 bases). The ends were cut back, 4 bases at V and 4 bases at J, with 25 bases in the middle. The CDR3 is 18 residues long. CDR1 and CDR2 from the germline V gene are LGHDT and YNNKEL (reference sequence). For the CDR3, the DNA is TGTGCCAGCAGCCCAGAGAGTGGTCCGGGGCCGGATGCCTATGGCTACACCTTC. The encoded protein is CASSPESGPGPDAYGYTF.

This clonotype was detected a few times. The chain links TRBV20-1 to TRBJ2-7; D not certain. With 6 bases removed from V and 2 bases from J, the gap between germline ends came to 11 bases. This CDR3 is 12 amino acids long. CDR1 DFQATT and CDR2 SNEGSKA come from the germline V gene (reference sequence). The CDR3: CSASLIAYEQYF. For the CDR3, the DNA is TGCAGTGCCAGCCTGATTGCCTACGAGCAGTACTTC.

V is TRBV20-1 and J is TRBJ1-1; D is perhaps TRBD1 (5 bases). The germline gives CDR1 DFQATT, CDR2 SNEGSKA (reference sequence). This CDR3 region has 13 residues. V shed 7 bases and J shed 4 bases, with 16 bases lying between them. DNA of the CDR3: TGCAGTGTCCTGGGGCAGGGACGCACTGAAGCTTTCTTT. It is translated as CSVLGQGRTEAFF.

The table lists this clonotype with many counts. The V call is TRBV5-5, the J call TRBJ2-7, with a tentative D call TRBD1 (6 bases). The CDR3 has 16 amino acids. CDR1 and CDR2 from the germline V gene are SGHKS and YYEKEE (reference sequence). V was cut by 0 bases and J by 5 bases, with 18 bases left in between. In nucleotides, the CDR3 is TGTGCCAGCAGCTTGGGTGTTTGGGCAGGGGTTGACGAGCAGTACTTC. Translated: CASSLGVWAGVDEQYF.

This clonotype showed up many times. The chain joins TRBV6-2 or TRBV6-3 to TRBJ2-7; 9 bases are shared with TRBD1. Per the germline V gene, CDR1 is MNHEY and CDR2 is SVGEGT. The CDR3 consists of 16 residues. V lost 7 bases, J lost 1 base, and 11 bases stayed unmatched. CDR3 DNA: TGTGCCAGCACCCCGGGACAGGGTAGGGGGTCCTACGAGCAGTACTTC. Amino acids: CASTPGQGRGSYEQYF.

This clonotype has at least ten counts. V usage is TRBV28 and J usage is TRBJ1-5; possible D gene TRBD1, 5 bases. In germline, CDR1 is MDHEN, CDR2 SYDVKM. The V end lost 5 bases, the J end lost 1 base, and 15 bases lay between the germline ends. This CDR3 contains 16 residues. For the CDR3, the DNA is TGTGCCAGCAGTAGCCGCAGGGTTTTAAGCAATCAGCCCCAGCATTTT. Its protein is CASSSRRVLSNQPQHF.

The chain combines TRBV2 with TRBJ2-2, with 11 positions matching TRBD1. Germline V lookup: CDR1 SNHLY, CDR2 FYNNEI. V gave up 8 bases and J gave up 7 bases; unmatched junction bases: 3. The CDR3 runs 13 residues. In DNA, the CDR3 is TGTGCCAGCGGACAGGGGGCAGTCGGGGAGCTGTTTTTT. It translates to CASGQGAVGELFF.

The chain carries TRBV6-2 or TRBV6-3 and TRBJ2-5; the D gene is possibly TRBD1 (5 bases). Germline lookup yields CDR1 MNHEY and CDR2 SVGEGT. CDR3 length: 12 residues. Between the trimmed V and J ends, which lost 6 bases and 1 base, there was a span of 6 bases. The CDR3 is CASRDTQETQYF. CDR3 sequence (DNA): TGTGCCAGCAGGGACACCCAAGAGACCCAGTACTTC.

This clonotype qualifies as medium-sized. The CDR3 loop reads CASSYDRGYTEAFF. DNA for the CDR3: TGTGCCAGCAGTTACGACAGGGGCTACACTGAAGCTTTCTTT. The V gene is TRBV6-2 or TRBV6-3, the J gene TRBJ1-1, with 8 bases matching TRBD1. CDR1 MNHEY and CDR2 SVGEGT come from the germline V gene. After removal of 2 bases from V and 3 bases from J, the junction contained 2 bases not matched to a gene. The CDR3 contains 14 residues.

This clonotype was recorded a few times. The CDR3 nucleotides are TGTGCCAGCAGCACCCAGGGACTAGCGGGGCAAGAGACCCAGTACTTC. It translates to CASSTQGLAGQETQYF. V and J are TRBV9 and TRBJ2-5; the match to TRBD2 covers 13 bases. Trimming took 4 bases from V and 2 from J; bases not matched to a gene: 5. This CDR3 has 16 amino acids. The V gene's germline CDR1 is SGDLS and CDR2 YYNGEE.

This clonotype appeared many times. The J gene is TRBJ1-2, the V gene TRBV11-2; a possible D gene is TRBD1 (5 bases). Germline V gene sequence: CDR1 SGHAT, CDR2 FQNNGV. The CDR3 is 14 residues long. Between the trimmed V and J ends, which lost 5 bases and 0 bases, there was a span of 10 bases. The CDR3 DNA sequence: TGTGCCAGCAGCGAGGGACCAGCTAACTATGGCTACACCTTC. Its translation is CASSEGPANYGYTF.

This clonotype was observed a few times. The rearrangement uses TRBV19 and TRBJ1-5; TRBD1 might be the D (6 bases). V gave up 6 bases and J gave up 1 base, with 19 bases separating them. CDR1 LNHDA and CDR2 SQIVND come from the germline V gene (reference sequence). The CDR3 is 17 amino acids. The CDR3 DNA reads TGTGCCAGTAGCCCCGGCACAGGGCCTCTCAGCAATCAGCCCCAGCATTTT. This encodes CASSPGTGPLSNQPQHF.

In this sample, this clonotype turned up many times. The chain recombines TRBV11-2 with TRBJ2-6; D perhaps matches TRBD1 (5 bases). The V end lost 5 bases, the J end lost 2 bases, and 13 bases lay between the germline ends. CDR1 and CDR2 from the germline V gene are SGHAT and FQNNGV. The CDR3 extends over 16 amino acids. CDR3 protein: CASSPGPQAGANVLTF. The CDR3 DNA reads TGTGCCAGCAGCCCCGGGCCACAGGCTGGGGCCAACGTCCTGACTTTC.